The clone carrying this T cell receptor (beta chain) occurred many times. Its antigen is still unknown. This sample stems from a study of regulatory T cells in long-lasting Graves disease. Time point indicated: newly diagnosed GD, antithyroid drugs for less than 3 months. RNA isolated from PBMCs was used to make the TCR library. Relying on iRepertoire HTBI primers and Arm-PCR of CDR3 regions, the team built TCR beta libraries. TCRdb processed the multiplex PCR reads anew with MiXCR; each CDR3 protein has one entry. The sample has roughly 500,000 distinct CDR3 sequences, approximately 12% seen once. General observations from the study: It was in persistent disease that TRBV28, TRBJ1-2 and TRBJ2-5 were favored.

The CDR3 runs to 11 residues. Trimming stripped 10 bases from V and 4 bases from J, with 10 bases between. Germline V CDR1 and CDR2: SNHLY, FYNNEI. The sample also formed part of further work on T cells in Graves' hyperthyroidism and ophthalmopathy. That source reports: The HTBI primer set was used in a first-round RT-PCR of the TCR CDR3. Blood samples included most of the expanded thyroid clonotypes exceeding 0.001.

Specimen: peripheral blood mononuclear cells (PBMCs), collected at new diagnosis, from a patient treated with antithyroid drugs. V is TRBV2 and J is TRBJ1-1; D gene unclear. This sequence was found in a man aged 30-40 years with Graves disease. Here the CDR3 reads CATRTGTEAFF. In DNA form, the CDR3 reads TGTGCCACCAGGACGGGCACTGAAGCTTTCTTT.